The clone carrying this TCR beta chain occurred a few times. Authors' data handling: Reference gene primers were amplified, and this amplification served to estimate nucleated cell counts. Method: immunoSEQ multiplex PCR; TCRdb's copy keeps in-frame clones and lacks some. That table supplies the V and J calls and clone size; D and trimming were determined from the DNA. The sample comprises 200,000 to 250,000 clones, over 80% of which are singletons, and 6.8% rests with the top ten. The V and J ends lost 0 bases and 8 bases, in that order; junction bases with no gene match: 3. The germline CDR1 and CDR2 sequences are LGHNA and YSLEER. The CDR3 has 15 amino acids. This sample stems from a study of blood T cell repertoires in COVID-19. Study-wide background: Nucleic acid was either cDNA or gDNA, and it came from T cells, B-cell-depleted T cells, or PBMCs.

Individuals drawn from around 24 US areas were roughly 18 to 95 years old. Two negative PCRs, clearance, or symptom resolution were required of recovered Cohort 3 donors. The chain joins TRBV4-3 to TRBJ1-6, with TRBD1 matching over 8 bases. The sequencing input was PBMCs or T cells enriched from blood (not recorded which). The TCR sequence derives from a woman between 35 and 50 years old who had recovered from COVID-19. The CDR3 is CASSQEHRGYSPLHF. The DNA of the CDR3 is TGCGCCAGCAGCCAAGAACACAGGGGGTATTCACCCCTCCACTTT.